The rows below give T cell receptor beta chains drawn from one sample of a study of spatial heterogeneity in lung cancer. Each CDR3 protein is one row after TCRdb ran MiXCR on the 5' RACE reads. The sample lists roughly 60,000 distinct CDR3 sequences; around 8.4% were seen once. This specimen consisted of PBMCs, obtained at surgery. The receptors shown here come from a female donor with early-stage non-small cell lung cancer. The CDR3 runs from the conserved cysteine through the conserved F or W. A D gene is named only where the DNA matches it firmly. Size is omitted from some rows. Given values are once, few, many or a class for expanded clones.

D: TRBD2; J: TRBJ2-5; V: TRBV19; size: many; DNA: TGTGCCAGTAGTATTTTCAGGGAGGGGAAAGAGACCCAGTACTTC; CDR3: CASSIFREGKETQYF
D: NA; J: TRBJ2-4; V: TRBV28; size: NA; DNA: TGTGCCAGCAGCTCGACCAAAAACATTCAGTACTTC; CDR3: CASSSTKNIQYF
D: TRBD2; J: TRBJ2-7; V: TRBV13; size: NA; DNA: TGTGCCAGCAGTCGGGGACTATCTTACGAGCAGTACTTC; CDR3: CASSRGLSYEQYF
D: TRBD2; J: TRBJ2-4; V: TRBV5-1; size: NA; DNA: TGCGCCAGCAGCCCACTTTTGAGCGGGAGTGGCAAAAACATTCAGTACTTC; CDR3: CASSPLLSGSGKNIQYF
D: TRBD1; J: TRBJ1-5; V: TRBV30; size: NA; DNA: TGTGCCTGGAGTGTAACAGGGGGTATGGAGACCCAGCATTTT; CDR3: CAWSVTGGMETQHF
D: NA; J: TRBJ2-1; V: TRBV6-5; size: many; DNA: TGTGCCAGCAGTTACTCGATCTCCAATGAGCAGTTCTTC; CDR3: CASSYSISNEQFF
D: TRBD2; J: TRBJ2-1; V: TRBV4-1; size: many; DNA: TGCGCCAGCAGCCAAGTCCCCGAGGGACTAGCGGGGTTAGAGCAGTTCTTC; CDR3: CASSQVPEGLAGLEQFF
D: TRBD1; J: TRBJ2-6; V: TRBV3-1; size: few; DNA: TGTGCCAGCAGCCCACACACCCCGGGACAGGGGGTCCTCTCTGGGGCCAACGTCCTGACTTTC; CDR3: CASSPHTPGQGVLSGANVLTF
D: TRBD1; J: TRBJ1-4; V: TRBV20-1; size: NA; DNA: TGCAGTGCTAGAGATAACGGAGGGGGCCGAGAAAAACTGTTTTTT; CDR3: CSARDNGGGREKLFF
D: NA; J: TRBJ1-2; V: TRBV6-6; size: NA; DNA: TGTGCCAGCACCCACACGGATGTAAATAACTATGGCTACACCTTC; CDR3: CASTHTDVNNYGYTF
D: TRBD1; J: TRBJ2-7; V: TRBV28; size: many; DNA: TGTGCCAGCAGCCCACAGGGGCACTACGAGCAGTACTTC; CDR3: CASSPQGHYEQYF
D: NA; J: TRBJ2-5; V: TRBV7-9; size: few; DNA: TGTGCCAGCAGCCGTAGCAGTCTGGCCCACCAAGAGACCCAGTACTTC; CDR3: CASSRSSLAHQETQYF
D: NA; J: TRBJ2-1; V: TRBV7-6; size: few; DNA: TGTGCCAGCAGCACCCGGACAGGGAGGGATGAGCAGTTCTTC; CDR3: CASSTRTGRDEQFF
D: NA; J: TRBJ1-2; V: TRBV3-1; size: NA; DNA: TGTGCCAGCAGCCAAGATCGGCAGAACTATGGCTACACCTTC; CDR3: CASSQDRQNYGYTF
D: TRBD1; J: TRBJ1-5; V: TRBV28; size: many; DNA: TGTGCCAGCAGACTGGACAGGGTAGGGATTAGCAATCAGCCCCAGCATTTT; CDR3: CASRLDRVGISNQPQHF
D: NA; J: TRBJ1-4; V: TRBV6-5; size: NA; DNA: TGTGCCAGCAGGACCAAACAGGGCCATAATGAAAAACTGTTTTTT; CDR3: CASRTKQGHNEKLFF
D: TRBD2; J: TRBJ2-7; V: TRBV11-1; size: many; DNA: TGTGCCAGCAGCCCGGGACTACCTTACGAGCAGTACTTC; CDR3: CASSPGLPYEQYF
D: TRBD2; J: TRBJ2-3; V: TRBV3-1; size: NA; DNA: TGTGCCAGCAGCCAAGGCGGCGGGGGGAGTGGAGATACGCAGTATTTT; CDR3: CASSQGGGGSGDTQYF
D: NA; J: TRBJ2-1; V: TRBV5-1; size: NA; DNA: TGCGCCAGCAGCGAGGGGGGCAATGAGCAGTTCTTC; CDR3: CASSEGGNEQFF
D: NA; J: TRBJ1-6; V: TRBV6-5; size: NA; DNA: TGTGCCAGCAGCCCTCACAGAGATAATTCACCCCTCCACTTT; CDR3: CASSPHRDNSPLHF
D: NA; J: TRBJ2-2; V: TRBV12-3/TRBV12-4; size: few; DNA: TGTGCCAGCAGTTTGAGGCAGGGAGCACCTAACACCGGGGAGCTGTTTTTT; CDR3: CASSLRQGAPNTGELFF
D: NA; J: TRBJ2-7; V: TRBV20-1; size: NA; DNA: TGCAGTGCTTATCGACCCCTCGCCGAGCAGTACTTC; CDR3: CSAYRPLAEQYF
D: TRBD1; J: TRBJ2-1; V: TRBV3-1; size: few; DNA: TGTGCCAGCAGCCACTCCGGGACAGGGTACAATGAGCAGTTCTTC; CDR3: CASSHSGTGYNEQFF
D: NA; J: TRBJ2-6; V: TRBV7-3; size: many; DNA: TGTGCCACCCTCCGGTTAGCGGAACTCCCTTGGGCTGGGGCCAACGTCCTGACTTTC; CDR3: CATLRLAELPWAGANVLTF
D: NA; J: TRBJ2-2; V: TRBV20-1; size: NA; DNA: TGCAGTGCTAGAGACAGTTTGAACACCGGGGAGCTGTTTTTT; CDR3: CSARDSLNTGELFF
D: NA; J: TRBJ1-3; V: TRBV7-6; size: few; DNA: TGTGCCAGCAGCTTTTCAGGAGGAGAAAACACCATATATTTT; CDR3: CASSFSGGENTIYF
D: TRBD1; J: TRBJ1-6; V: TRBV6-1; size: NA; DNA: TGTGCCAGCACGGCCGGGACAGGGAATTCACCCCTCCACTTT; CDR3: CASTAGTGNSPLHF
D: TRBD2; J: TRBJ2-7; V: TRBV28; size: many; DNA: TGTGCCAGCCTTCCGCAAAGAGCGGGAGTACCCCTCGAGCAGTACTTC; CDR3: CASLPQRAGVPLEQYF
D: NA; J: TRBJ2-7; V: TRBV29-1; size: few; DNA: TGCAGCGTTGAAGATAGGTCGCCGGACAGTCTCTCCTACGAGCAGTACTTC; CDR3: CSVEDRSPDSLSYEQYF
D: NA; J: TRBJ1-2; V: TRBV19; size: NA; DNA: TGTGCCACCCTAGGGGAGGGAACGGGATATGGCTACACCTTC; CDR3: CATLGEGTGYGYTF
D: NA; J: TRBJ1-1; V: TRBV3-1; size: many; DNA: TGTGCCAGCAGCCTGAGGGGGGACACTGAAGCTTTCTTT; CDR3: CASSLRGDTEAFF
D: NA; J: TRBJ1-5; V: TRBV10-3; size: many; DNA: TGTGCCATCAGGATGGACAGTAGCAATCAGCCCCAGCATTTT; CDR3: CAIRMDSSNQPQHF
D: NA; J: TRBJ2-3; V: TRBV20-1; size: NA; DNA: TGCAGTGCGGACGATCTAGCGAGGATTGACCTCTCTGTGCAGTATTTT; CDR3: CSADDLARIDLSVQYF
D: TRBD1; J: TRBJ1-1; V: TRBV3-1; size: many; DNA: TGTGCCAGCAGCCAAGGGACAGGGGGCACAGCTTTCTTT; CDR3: CASSQGTGGTAFF
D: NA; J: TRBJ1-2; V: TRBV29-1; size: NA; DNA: TGCAGCGGCCAGGAGGGGAGCTATGGCTACACCTTC; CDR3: CSGQEGSYGYTF
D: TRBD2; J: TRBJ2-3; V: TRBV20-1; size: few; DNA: TGCAGTGCTACATTAGCGGGAGGAAGCACAGATACGCAGTATTTT; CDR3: CSATLAGGSTDTQYF
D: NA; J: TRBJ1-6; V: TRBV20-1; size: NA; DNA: TGCAGTGCTAGAGAGGACAGTGCCAATTCACCCCTCCACTTT; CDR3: CSAREDSANSPLHF
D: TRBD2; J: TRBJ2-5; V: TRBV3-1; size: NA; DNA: TGTGCCAGCAGCCCGCCGGTGGGGGGAGGGCAAGAGACCCAGTACTTC; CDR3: CASSPPVGGGQETQYF
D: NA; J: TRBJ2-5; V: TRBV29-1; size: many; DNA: TGCAGCGTTGAAGAATTAATAGGAGAGACCCAGTACTTC; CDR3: CSVEELIGETQYF
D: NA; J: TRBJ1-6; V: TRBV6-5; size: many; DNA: TGTGCCAGCCTGGCACAGGGAACCTATAATTCACCCCTCCACTTT; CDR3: CASLAQGTYNSPLHF
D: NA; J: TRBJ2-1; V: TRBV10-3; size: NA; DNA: TGTGCCATCAGCGGACAGTCTCATGTGGATGAGCAGTTCTTC; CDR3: CAISGQSHVDEQFF
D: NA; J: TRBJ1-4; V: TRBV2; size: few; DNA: TGTGCCAGCAGTGAAGGGGCCCTGGGGCCCAGCCTGTTTTTT; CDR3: CASSEGALGPSLFF
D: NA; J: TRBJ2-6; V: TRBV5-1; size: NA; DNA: TGCGCCAGCAGCAACGGTCCACTGGCCAACGTCCTGACTTTC; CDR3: CASSNGPLANVLTF
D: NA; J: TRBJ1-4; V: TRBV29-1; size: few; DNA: TGCAGCGGGAGCGATGCCCCTAACGAAAAACTGTTTTTT; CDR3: CSGSDAPNEKLFF
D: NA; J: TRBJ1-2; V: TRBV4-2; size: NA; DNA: TGTGCCAGCAGCCAAGATCGGGCCCTTCCGTATGGCTACACCTTC; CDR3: CASSQDRALPYGYTF
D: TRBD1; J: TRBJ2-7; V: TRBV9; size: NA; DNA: TGTGCCAGCAGCTTGCGACAGGGGAGTTCCTACGAGCAGTACTTC; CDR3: CASSLRQGSSYEQYF
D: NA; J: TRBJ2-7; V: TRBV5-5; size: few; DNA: TGTGCCAGCAGCTTGGACCGGGGCTACGAGCAGTACTTC; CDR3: CASSLDRGYEQYF
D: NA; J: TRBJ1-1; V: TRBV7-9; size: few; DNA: TGTGCCAGCAGCTTATTGGGCGTAAACACTGAAGCTTTCTTT; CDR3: CASSLLGVNTEAFF
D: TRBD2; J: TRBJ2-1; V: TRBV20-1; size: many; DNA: TGCAGCACACTAGCGGGAGGTTGGAATGAGCAGTTCTTC; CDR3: CSTLAGGWNEQFF
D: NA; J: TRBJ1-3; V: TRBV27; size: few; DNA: TGTGCCAGCAGTTTATCTGTGGGAGGGGGAAACACCATATATTTT; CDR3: CASSLSVGGGNTIYF
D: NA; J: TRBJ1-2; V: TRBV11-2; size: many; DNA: TGTGCCAGCAGCCTAAGTGGGGAACGCTACACCTTC; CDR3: CASSLSGERYTF
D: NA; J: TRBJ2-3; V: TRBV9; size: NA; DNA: TGTGCCAGCAGCGTAGTTGGGATGTCCGCCGGAGATACGCAGTATTTT; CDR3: CASSVVGMSAGDTQYF
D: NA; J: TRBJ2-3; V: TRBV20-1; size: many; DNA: TGCAGTGCTAGAGATTCTGCGGGGGCGGGAGATACGCAGTATTTT; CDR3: CSARDSAGAGDTQYF
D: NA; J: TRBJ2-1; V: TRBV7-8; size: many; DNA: TGTGCCAGCAGCTTGACTGCAAGCTCCTACAATGAGCAGTTCTTC; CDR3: CASSLTASSYNEQFF
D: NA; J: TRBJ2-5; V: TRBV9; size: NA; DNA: TGTGCCAGCAGCGTATACAGTGAAGAGACCCAGTACTTC; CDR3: CASSVYSEETQYF
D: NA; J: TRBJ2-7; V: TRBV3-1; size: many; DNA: TGTGCCAGCAGCCAAGATGATCGACTTTACGAGCAGTACTTC; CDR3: CASSQDDRLYEQYF
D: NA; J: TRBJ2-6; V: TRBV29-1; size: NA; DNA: TGCAGCGTTGACCAGACTGGGGCCAACGTCCTGACTTTC; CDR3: CSVDQTGANVLTF
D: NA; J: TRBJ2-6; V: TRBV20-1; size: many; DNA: TGCAGTGCTAGTGGGCAGGCCTCTGGGGCCAACGTCCTGACTTTC; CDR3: CSASGQASGANVLTF
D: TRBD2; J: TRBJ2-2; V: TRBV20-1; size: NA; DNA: TGCAGTGCTAGAGATCTGGACTTAGCGGGGGGGCCTGGGGAGCTGTTTTTT; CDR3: CSARDLDLAGGPGELFF
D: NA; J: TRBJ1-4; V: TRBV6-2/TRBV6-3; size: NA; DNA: TGTGCCAGCAGAGGACATCCCCAGGGTGAAAAACTGTTTTTT; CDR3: CASRGHPQGEKLFF